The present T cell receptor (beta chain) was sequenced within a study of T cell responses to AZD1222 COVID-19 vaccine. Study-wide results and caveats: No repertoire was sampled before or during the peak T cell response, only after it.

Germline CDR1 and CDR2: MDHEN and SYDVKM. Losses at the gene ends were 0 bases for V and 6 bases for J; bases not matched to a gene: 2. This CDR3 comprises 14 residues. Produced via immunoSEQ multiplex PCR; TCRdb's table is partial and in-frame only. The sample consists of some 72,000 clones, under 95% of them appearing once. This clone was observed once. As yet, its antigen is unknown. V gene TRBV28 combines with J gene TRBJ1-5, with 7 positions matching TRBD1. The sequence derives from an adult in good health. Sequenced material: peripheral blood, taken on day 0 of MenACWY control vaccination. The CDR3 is CASSLWQGGQPQHF. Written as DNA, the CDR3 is TGTGCCAGCAGTTTATGGCAGGGGGGTCAGCCCCAGCATTTT.